This entry lists 21 T cell receptor beta chains sequenced from one sample in a study of neurological immune-mediated disorders. TCRdb redid the calling of the 5' RACE reads with MiXCR, one entry per CDR3 protein. This sample has around 37,000 distinct CDR3 sequences, with 11% found just once. The time point here: technical triplicate 1. Sequencing was performed on PBMCs. Every receptor here comes from a man in his 60s with HTLV-1-associated myelopathy (HAM/TSP).

The sample holds many counts of this clonotype. The CDR3 nucleotides read TGTGCCAGCAGCCGGAACGGAGAGAGGGGTAACGCTGAAGCTTTCTTT. Its protein is CASSRNGERGNAEAFF. The V call is TRBV6-1, the J call TRBJ1-1; possibly TRBD1 for D (5 bases). V gave up 6 bases and J gave up 6 bases, with 23 bases separating them. CDR1 and CDR2 (germline): MNHNS, SASEGT. This CDR3 is 16 amino acids long.

This clonotype was recorded many times. The chain links TRBV6-6 to TRBJ2-1; no reliable D call. The CDR3 length is 12 residues. With 8 bases removed from V and 10 bases from J, the gap between germline ends came to 15 bases. Germline-derived CDR1 and CDR2 are MNHNY and SVGAGI (reference sequence). The CDR3 nucleotides read TGTGCCAGCGGGGAAAGGGCTACCGAGCAGTTCTTC. Its protein is CASGERATEQFF.

This clonotype was seen many times. V gene TRBV7-9 combines with J gene TRBJ2-1; 9 nucleotides match TRBD1. The CDR3 is 14 residues long. The germline V gene has CDR1 SEHNR and CDR2 FQNEAQ (reference sequence). V gave up 5 bases and J gave up 3 bases; unmatched junction bases: 2. The CDR3 DNA is TGTGCCAGCAGCGTGGGACAGGGCTACAATGAGCAGTTCTTC. It yields the protein CASSVGQGYNEQFF.

This clonotype was counted between two and nine times. The genes are TRBV7-9 and TRBJ1-6; D perhaps matches TRBD1 (5 bases). This CDR3 is 15 amino acids long. Per the germline V gene, CDR1 is SEHNR and CDR2 is FQNEAQ (reference sequence). V was trimmed by 5 bases and J by 9 bases, leaving 17 bases between them. This CDR3 is CASSAEGGVGSPLHF. CDR3 DNA sequence: TGTGCCAGCAGCGCCGAGGGAGGGGTTGGTTCACCCCTCCACTTT.

This clonotype was counted many times. The chain combines TRBV3-1 with TRBJ2-1; TRBD2 agrees at 10 bases. Germline CDR1 LGHDT, CDR2 YNNKEL (reference sequence). V shed 0 bases and J 10 bases; nucleotides not matched to a gene: 9. The CDR3 covers 16 residues. CDR3 sequence: CASSQDTSGIRREQFF. The CDR3 nucleotides are TGTGCCAGCAGCCAAGACACTAGCGGGATCCGGAGGGAGCAGTTCTTC.

The rearrangement uses TRBV28 and TRBJ2-7; either TRBD1 or TRBD2 may fit D (6 bases each). From germline, CDR1 is MDHEN and CDR2 SYDVKM. V dropped 10 bases and J dropped 10 bases, with 23 bases sitting between them. The CDR3 totals 13 residues. Here the CDR3 reads CATGGRGLGDQYF. The CDR3, as DNA: TGTGCCACTGGGGGCCGGGGGCTCGGCGATCAGTACTTC. Drawing the rest from reference TRBV28 and TRBJ2-7, the complete variable domain is DVKVTQSSRYLVKRTGEKVFLECVQDMDHENMFWYRQDPGLGLRLIYFSYDVKMKEKGDIPEGYSVSREKKERFSLILESASTNQTSMYLCATGGRGLGDQYFGPGTRLTVT.

This clonotype was counted ten times or more. The chain has TRBV14 and TRBJ2-7, with a possible D match to TRBD2 (6 bases). Germline V gene sequence: CDR1 SGHDN, CDR2 FVKESK. The germline V and J ends were trimmed by 2 bases and 2 bases, with 22 bases remaining between them. CDR3 length: 18 amino acids. CDR3 sequence reads: CASSQFFTPEGAAYEQYF. The CDR3 DNA reads as TGTGCCAGCAGCCAATTTTTTACACCGGAGGGTGCGGCCTACGAGCAGTACTTC.

This clonotype was recorded many times. The chain is built from TRBV3-1 and TRBJ2-5; D unclear. The length of the CDR3 is 12 residues. The ends were cut back, 2 bases at V and 3 bases at J, with 4 bases in the middle. Germline V lookup: CDR1 LGHDT, CDR2 YNNKEL (reference sequence). The CDR3 coding sequence is TGTGCCAGCAGCCAAACGAAAGAGACCCAGTACTTC. Its translation: CASSQTKETQYF.

This clonotype was recorded at least ten times. The CDR3 loop is CSAPSRGRETQYF. DNA for the CDR3: TGCAGTGCCCCAAGTCGGGGGCGAGAGACCCAGTACTTC. The chain is built from TRBV20-1 and TRBJ2-5; D could derive from TRBD1 or TRBD2 (6 bases each). V gave up 6 bases and J gave up 4 bases, with 15 bases separating them. This CDR3 comprises 13 residues. Germline V gives CDR1 DFQATT, CDR2 SNEGSKA (reference sequence).

By its share, this clonotype is medium-sized. The gene calls are TRBV20-1 and TRBJ2-7; possible D gene TRBD2, 6 bases. The CDR3 has 14 residues. Germline assignment: CDR1 DFQATT and CDR2 SNEGSKA (reference sequence). With 3 bases removed from V and 7 bases from J, the gap between germline ends came to 19 bases. For the CDR3, the DNA is TGCAGTGCTAGTCCAGGGCTAGGCCGGGGGGAGCAGTACTTC. Protein sequence: CSASPGLGRGEQYF.

This clonotype was seen repeatedly, ten times or more. The rearrangement uses TRBV7-2 and TRBJ1-2, with D unclear. With 5 bases removed from V and 7 bases from J, the gap between germline ends came to 17 bases. Germline CDR1 reads SGHTA; CDR2 reads FQGNSA. The CDR3 is 14 amino acids. This CDR3 is CASSPRRAEAGYTF. CDR3 in DNA: TGTGCCAGCAGCCCAAGAAGGGCTGAAGCTGGCTACACCTTC.

This clonotype was recorded at least ten times. The V call is TRBV12-3 or TRBV12-4, the J call TRBJ2-7; no clear D gene. The CDR3 contains 14 residues. V lost 2 bases and J 3 bases, leaving 11 bases between the germline ends. In DNA form, the CDR3 reads TGTGCCAGCAGTTTACTCGGGCAGGACTACGAGCAGTACTTC. This encodes CASSLLGQDYEQYF.

The chain carries TRBV5-1 and TRBJ2-3; no definite D call. The CDR3 sequence is 15 residues long. Between the trimmed V and J ends, which lost 0 bases and 2 bases, there was a span of 10 bases. Germline loops: CDR1 SGHRS, CDR2 YFSETQ. CDR3 amino acids: CASSLVGISTDTQYF. The DNA for the CDR3 is TGCGCCAGCAGCTTGGTAGGGATTTCCACAGATACGCAGTATTTT. The full variable domain, rest sourced from reference TRBV5-1 and TRBJ2-3, is KAGVTQTPRYLIKTRGQQVTLSCSPISGHRSVSWYQQTPGQGLQFLFEYFSETQRNKGNFPGRFSGRQFSNSRSEMNVSTLELGDSALYLCASSLVGISTDTQYFGPGTRLTVL.

This clonotype has a count of ten or more. The rearrangement joins TRBV29-1 to TRBJ1-2, with D unclear. Germline V gene lookup returns CDR1 SQVTM and CDR2 ANQGSEA. The V end lost 1 base, the J end lost 8 bases, and 14 bases lay between the germline ends. CDR3 length: 13 amino acids. CDR3 nucleotides: TGCAGCGTTGAAGCCTCCGGAGGTCGCGGCTACACCTTC. Amino acids: CSVEASGGRGYTF.

This clonotype came up many times. This chain joins TRBV3-1 and TRBJ2-7; 13 bases fit TRBD2. CDR3 length: 19 amino acids. The germline V gene encodes CDR1 LGHDT and CDR2 YNNKEL (reference sequence). Unmatched junction bases numbered 17, after V lost 3 bases and J lost 6 bases. DNA for the CDR3: TGTGCCAGCAGCCACGGACTAGCGGGAGAAGGAGCACGGCTACCCGAGCAGTACTTC. Protein sequence: CASSHGLAGEGARLPEQYF.

In the case of this clonotype: A much more abundant neighbour one base away suggests this may be a read error. The CDR3: CVSTDHDTQYF. The CDR3 region has the DNA TGTGTCAGCACCGACCACGATACGCAGTATTTT. The chain employs TRBV27 and TRBJ2-3, with D hard to call. Germline CDR1 MNHEY, CDR2 SMNVEV (reference sequence). The CDR3 loop spans 11 amino acids.

At least ten counts were recorded for this clonotype. The chain has TRBV28 and TRBJ2-5; D call uncertain. Per the germline V gene, CDR1 is MDHEN and CDR2 is SYDVKM. This CDR3 has 11 residues. With 5 bases removed from V and 5 bases from J, the gap between germline ends came to 6 bases. This chain's CDR3 is CASSTRETQYF. In nucleotides, the CDR3 is TGTGCCAGCAGTACCCGGGAGACCCAGTACTTC.

This chain uses TRBV29-1 with TRBJ2-5; 9 bases are a match to TRBD1. This CDR3 has 13 amino acids. J was trimmed by 3 bases and V by 7 bases; bases with no gene match: 6. Germline V gene lookup returns CDR1 SQVTM and CDR2 ANQGSEA. The CDR3 nucleotides read TGCAGCGCCGGGACAGGGAGAAAAGAGACCCAGTACTTC. Its protein is CSAGTGRKETQYF.

The V call is TRBV3-1, the J call TRBJ1-1; 11 positions agree with TRBD1. V lost 4 bases and J lost 9; bases outside the gene matches: 7. The CDR3 sequence is 14 residues long. The germline gives CDR1 LGHDT, CDR2 YNNKEL (reference sequence). DNA for the CDR3: TGTGCCAGCAGCCCGAGAGGACAGGGGGCCAAAGCTTTCTTT. Protein product: CASSPRGQGAKAFF.

V and J are TRBV5-5 and TRBJ2-3; 10 bases agree with TRBD2. Germline trimming cut 4 bases from V and 8 bases from J; bases unmatched to any gene: 10. In germline, CDR1 is SGHKS, CDR2 YYEKEE (reference sequence). The CDR3 runs to 15 residues. The CDR3, as DNA: TGTGCCAGCAGCATCCTCGGGACTAGCGAAGGTACGCAGTATTTT. This codes for CASSILGTSEGTQYF.

At least ten counts were recorded for this clonotype. V usage is TRBV5-1 and J usage is TRBJ1-1, with TRBD1 identical over 7 bases. Germline assignment: CDR1 SGHRS and CDR2 YFSETQ. CDR3 length equals 13 residues. J gave up 10 bases and V 2 bases, and 8 bases lay outside the gene matches. CDR3 sequence (DNA): TGCGCCAGCAGCTTTGACAGGGATAGGGTAGCTTTCTTT. Encoded protein: CASSFDRDRVAFF.